The 22 T cell receptor beta chains below were found in one sample sequenced in a study of T-cell memory formation after mild COVID-19. In TCRdb, the 5' RACE reads were re-called with MiXCR into one record per CDR3 protein. Of about half a million distinct CDR3 sequences in the sample, 15% to 20% were seen once. Sequenced material: PBMCs or a T cell subset sorted from them (not recorded which). The receptors here all came from an adult woman who had mild COVID-19 (a few samples of this study predate the infection). Cell type and time point are not known.

This clonotype appeared a few times. V and J are TRBV7-9 and TRBJ2-1; possible D gene TRBD2, 5 bases. The V gene's germline CDR1 is SEHNR and CDR2 FQNEAQ (reference sequence). The CDR3 consists of 15 residues. Trimming removed 5 bases from V and 3 bases from J, with 14 bases in between. The CDR3 sequence is CASSPAVGSYNEQFF. For the CDR3, the DNA is TGTGCCAGCAGCCCGGCGGTGGGGAGCTACAATGAGCAGTTCTTC.

This clonotype turned up a few times. The chain uses TRBV24-1 and TRBJ2-1, with a possible D match to TRBD2 (5 bases). Between the trimmed V and J ends, which lost 3 bases and 6 bases, there was a span of 17 bases. The CDR3 consists of 16 residues. CDR1 and CDR2 from the germline V gene are KGHDR and SFDVKD. CDR3 nucleotide sequence: TGTGCCACCAGTGATCGGGCCAGCGGCCCTTCCAATGAGCAGTTCTTC. Protein product: CATSDRASGPSNEQFF.

V and J are TRBV7-9 and TRBJ1-1, with a weak D call TRBD1 (5 bases). Between the trimmed V and J ends, which lost 4 bases and 1 base, there was a span of 10 bases. This CDR3 is built from 14 residues. Germline loops: CDR1 SEHNR, CDR2 FQNEAQ (reference sequence). CDR3 in amino acids: CASSYAGSNTEAFF. CDR3 nucleotide sequence: TGTGCCAGCAGCTATGCAGGGTCGAACACTGAAGCTTTCTTT.

V and J are TRBV27 and TRBJ1-2, with a tentative D call TRBD1 (5 bases). Trimming left V 6 bases short and J 5 bases short, with 22 bases between. CDR1 and CDR2 from the germline V gene are MNHEY and SMNVEV (reference sequence). This CDR3 has 16 amino acids. For the CDR3, the DNA is TGTGCCAGCAGCCCAACCAGCGCGGGGACCCGATATGGCTACACCTTC. It codes for CASSPTSAGTRYGYTF.

There are many counts of this clonotype. This chain links TRBV12-3 or TRBV12-4 with TRBJ2-7; D possibly uses TRBD1 or TRBD2 (5 bases each). The CDR3 extends over 15 amino acids. The V and J ends lost 3 bases and 4 bases respectively, with 16 bases between them. The chain's CDR3 is CASSFPGPSIYEQYF. The CDR3 coding sequence is TGTGCCAGCAGTTTTCCGGGGCCCTCGATTTACGAGCAGTACTTC.

CDR3 protein: CASRRTGENYGYTF. The DNA of the CDR3 is TGTGCCAGCAGGCGGACAGGGGAAAACTATGGCTACACCTTC. The chain carries TRBV6-2 or TRBV6-3 and TRBJ1-2; 9 positions match TRBD1. Trimming cost V 6 bases and J 2 bases; bases outside gene matches: 4. Germline V gene data show CDR1 as MNHEY and CDR2 as SVGEGT. CDR3 length equals 14 residues.

This chain's CDR3 is CASSPPSGSPGELFF. The CDR3 DNA reads TGTGCCAGCAGCCCCCCTAGCGGGAGTCCCGGGGAGCTGTTTTTT. This chain connects TRBV7-8 to TRBJ2-2, with 10 bases fitting TRBD2. The V gene end was trimmed by 5 bases and the J gene end by 6 bases; junction bases not matched to a gene: 6. The V gene's germline CDR1 is SGHVS and CDR2 FQNEAQ. This CDR3 comprises 15 residues.

The chain combines TRBV30 with TRBJ1-1, with D perhaps matching TRBD1 (6 bases). Germline CDR1 and CDR2: GTSNPN and SVGIG (reference sequence). CDR3 length equals 15 residues. V gave up 0 bases and J gave up 5 bases, with 16 bases separating them. This CDR3 is CAWSVRGVRGTEAFF. The CDR3 DNA reads TGTGCCTGGAGTGTTAGGGGGGTAAGGGGGACTGAAGCTTTCTTT. Full variable domain (rest looked up from reference TRBV30 and TRBJ1-1): SQTIHQWPATLVQPVGSPLSLECTVEGTSNPNLYWYRQAAGRGLQLLFYSVGIGQISSEVPQNLSASRPQDRQFILSSKKLLLSDSGFYLCAWSVRGVRGTEAFFGQGTRLTVV.

This chain joins TRBV7-9 and TRBJ2-2, with D unresolved. Trimming left V 5 bases short and J 6 bases short, with 13 bases between. The V gene's germline CDR1 is SEHNR and CDR2 FQNEAQ (reference sequence). There are 14 residues in the CDR3. The chain's CDR3 is CASSGVKLSGELFF. DNA for the CDR3: TGTGCCAGCAGCGGGGTGAAGCTTTCCGGGGAGCTGTTTTTT.

This clonotype came up a few times. The rearrangement links TRBV20-1 to TRBJ2-1; 10 nucleotides line up with TRBD1. V gave up 0 bases and J gave up 15 bases; unmatched junction bases: 14. This CDR3 has 15 residues. Germline loops: CDR1 DFQATT, CDR2 SNEGSKA (reference sequence). This chain's CDR3 is CSARDYRTGGFFPFF. CDR3 in DNA: TGCAGTGCTAGAGATTATCGGACAGGGGGATTTTTCCCGTTCTTC.

The sample holds a few counts of this clonotype. The chain combines TRBV5-1 with TRBJ1-2; 7 bases are shared with TRBD1. This CDR3 is 14 amino acids long. V lost 0 bases, J lost 4 bases, and 3 bases stayed unmatched. Germline V gene lookup returns CDR1 SGHRS and CDR2 YFSETQ. The chain's CDR3 is CASSLGDSLYGYTF. DNA of the CDR3: TGCGCCAGCAGCTTGGGGGACAGCCTCTATGGCTACACCTTC.

This rearrangement joins TRBV4-2 to TRBJ2-4, with TRBD2 matching 12 bases. CDR3 length equals 18 residues. The V segment lost 3 bases and the J segment 8 bases; nucleotides outside the gene matches: 14. CDR1 and CDR2 from the germline V gene are LGHNA and YNFKEQ. The CDR3 loop reads CASSQGLSSGRALDIQYF. The CDR3 bases are TGTGCCAGCAGCCAGGGGTTGTCTAGCGGGAGGGCCTTGGACATTCAGTACTTC.

The chain links TRBV11-2 to TRBJ2-1; D is perhaps TRBD2 (6 bases). Germline lookup yields CDR1 SGHAT and CDR2 FQNNGV. The CDR3 runs to 16 residues. Trimming cost V 5 bases and J 4 bases, with 18 bases left between them. CDR3 coding DNA: TGTGCCAGCAGCCCCTTGCGGGGCGGGCGATACAATGAGCAGTTCTTC. Amino acids: CASSPLRGGRYNEQFF.

The J gene is TRBJ1-6, the V gene TRBV5-1, with 9 nucleotides matching TRBD1. Germline V CDR1 and CDR2: SGHRS, YFSETQ. This CDR3 has 16 residues. The trim removed 4 bases at V and 4 bases at J, leaving 6 bases unmatched. The CDR3 DNA is TGCGCCAGCAGCCCCGGGACAGGGACATATAATTCACCCCTCCACTTT. It codes for CASSPGTGTYNSPLHF.

J is TRBJ2-7 and V is TRBV27; no clear D gene. CDR1 and CDR2 from the germline V gene are MNHEY and SMNVEV (reference sequence). V was clipped by 4 bases and J by 2 bases, with 6 bases between them. CDR3 length equals 12 residues. The CDR3 sequence: CASSSLPYEQYF. The CDR3 DNA follows: TGTGCCAGCAGTTCACTCCCCTACGAGCAGTACTTC.

V is TRBV12-3 or TRBV12-4 and J is TRBJ1-5; D not resolved. This CDR3 is built from 17 residues. V was trimmed by 2 bases and J by 4 bases, leaving 18 bases between them. The CDR3 DNA reads TGTGCCAGCAGTTTATCCGCATCCTATCCCTATAATCAGCCCCAGCATTTT. Protein product: CASSLSASYPYNQPQHF.

This clonotype has a handful of counts. This chain uses TRBV30 with TRBJ2-2; 7 bases match TRBD1. Germline V gene lookup returns CDR1 GTSNPN and CDR2 SVGIG (reference sequence). The CDR3 has 15 residues. J lost 1 base, V lost 2 bases, and 4 bases had no gene match. In nucleotides, the CDR3 is TGTGCCTGGAGTATTGGACAGGAGAACACCGGGGAGCTGTTTTTT. Encoded protein: CAWSIGQENTGELFF.

The gene calls are TRBV20-1 and TRBJ1-1; a weak D match, TRBD1 (5 bases). CDR1 is DFQATT, CDR2 SNEGSKA, per germline (reference sequence). V shed 3 bases and J shed 1 base, with 9 bases lying between them. There are 13 residues in the CDR3. The CDR3 loop reads CSARRQGNTEAFF. The CDR3 DNA is TGCAGTGCTAGGCGGCAGGGGAACACTGAAGCTTTCTTT.

The V call is TRBV9, the J call TRBJ2-3; TRBD1 matches 9 bases. CDR3 length equals 15 residues. Germline loops: CDR1 SGDLS, CDR2 YYNGEE. The J segment lost 5 bases and the V segment lost 6 bases, leaving 10 bases of the junction unmatched. This CDR3 reads CASTAQGAIQDTQYF. The CDR3, as DNA: TGTGCCAGCACCGCACAGGGGGCGATCCAAGATACGCAGTATTTT.

This chain joins TRBV12-3 or TRBV12-4 and TRBJ2-1; D possibly uses TRBD1 or TRBD2 (6 bases each). The V gene lost 3 bases and the J gene lost 8 bases, with 29 bases spanning the gap. The length of the CDR3 is 19 residues. The CDR3 bases are TGTGCCAGCAGTTTTCGGGGGCTTGTCGGGAGATTTTTGAGCGATGAGCAGTTCTTC. This gives the protein CASSFRGLVGRFLSDEQFF.

Of note for this clonotype: This may stem from a read error, because a much larger clone lies one nucleotide away. The chain employs TRBV4-1 and TRBJ2-7; D remains unclear. Trimming left V 4 bases short and J 3 bases short, with 13 bases between. CDR1 and CDR2 (germline): MGHRA, YSYEKL. There are 14 residues in the CDR3. The CDR3 DNA sequence: TGCGCCAGCAGCCCCGCTGCACGCAGCTACGAGCAGTACTTC. Protein product: CASSPAARSYEQYF.

This chain connects TRBV5-1 to TRBJ2-1, with 7 bases aligning to TRBD1. This CDR3 is 13 amino acids long. V lost 2 bases and J lost 8; bases outside the gene matches: 4. Germline loops: CDR1 SGHRS, CDR2 YFSETQ. For the CDR3, the DNA is TGCGCCAGCAGCTTAGAGGGGGCCTATGAGCAGTTCTTC. Encoded protein: CASSLEGAYEQFF.